Listed below are T cell receptor beta chains from one sample, sequenced in a study of blood T cell repertoires in COVID-19. Libraries were prepared by immunoSEQ multiplex PCR; TCRdb keeps only in-frame clonotypes and omits some of them. The table records approximately 100,000 clones, roughly 80% of them present only once. The sample taken for sequencing was peripheral blood. These TCRs come from a woman older than 75 with active or convalescent COVID-19. CDR3s include the opening cysteine and the closing phenylalanine or tryptophan. A D gene is named only where the DNA matches it firmly. The listing skips clone size in some rows; elsewhere it reads once, few, many or a size class.

d_gene,v_gene,abundance,j_gene,CDR3aa,CDR3nt
-,TRBV12-2,-,TRBJ1-4,CASRLAPRVRVQPIINEKLFF,TGTGCAAGTCGCTTAGCCCCCCGGGTCAGGGTCCAACCCATAATTAATGAAAAACTGTTTTTT
TRBD1,TRBV3-1/TRBV3-2,once,TRBJ1-1,CASTPTGGVNTEAFF,TGTGCCAGCACCCCGACAGGGGGTGTGAACACTGAAGCTTTCTTT
-,TRBV21-1,-,TRBJ2-7,CASSKNLESSYEQYF,TGTGCCAGCAGCAAAAACCTAGAATCGTCCTACGAGCAGTACTTC
-,TRBV27,-,TRBJ2-1,CASSFDYVYNEQFF,TGTGCCAGCAGTTTCGACTACGTCTACAATGAGCAGTTCTTC
TRBD2,TRBV9,-,TRBJ2-1,CASSALAGAVGEQFF,TGTGCCAGCAGCGCCCTAGCGGGAGCGGTCGGGGAGCAGTTCTTC
-,TRBV2,-,TRBJ2-3,CASKEGGATDTQYF,TGTGCCAGCAAGGAAGGGGGAGCCACAGATACGCAGTATTTT
-,TRBV7-8,-,TRBJ2-3,CATGMEADTQYF,TGTGCCACGGGGATGGAGGCAGATACGCAGTATTTT
TRBD1,TRBV9,-,TRBJ1-6,CASSADRANSPLHF,TGTGCCAGCAGCGCGGACAGGGCTAATTCACCCCTCCACTTT
-,TRBV5-6,-,TRBJ1-5,CASSLDSGAQHF,TGTGCCAGCAGCTTGGACAGCGGCGCCCAGCATTTT
TRBD2,TRBV11-2,-,TRBJ2-3,CASSFVAGAGTDTQYF,TGTGCCAGCAGCTTTGTAGCGGGAGCGGGGACAGATACGCAGTATTTT
-,TRBV27,-,TRBJ2-1,CASSFLIQGNEQFF,TGTGCCAGCAGTTTCCTAATACAGGGCAATGAGCAGTTCTTC
TRBD1,TRBV5-6,-,TRBJ1-1,CASRQGAGVNTEAFF,TGTGCCAGCAGACAGGGGGCCGGGGTGAACACTGAAGCTTTCTTT
TRBD1,TRBV11-2,-,TRBJ1-1,CASSMGQDTEAFF,TGTGCCAGCAGCATGGGACAGGACACTGAAGCTTTCTTT
TRBD1,TRBV19,-,TRBJ1-5,CASKLQQGDDQPQHF,TGTGCCAGTAAGTTGCAACAGGGGGACGATCAGCCCCAGCATTTT
TRBD1,TRBV6-5,-,TRBJ1-4,CASSYYTNRGGKLFF,TGTGCCAGCAGTTACTATACCAACAGGGGCGGAAAACTGTTTTTT
TRBD1,TRBV25-1,few,TRBJ2-1,CASSGTQGQYYNEQFF,TGTGCCAGCAGTGGTACACAGGGGCAGTATTACAATGAGCAGTTCTTC
TRBD1,TRBV2,-,TRBJ1-2,CASSPRDSYGYTF,TGTGCCAGCAGTCCCCGGGACAGCTATGGCTACACCTTC
TRBD2,TRBV11-3,-,TRBJ2-4,CASSLGLAGGRAKNIQYF,TGTGCCAGCAGCTTGGGACTAGCGGGGGGGAGAGCCAAAAACATTCAGTACTTC
-,TRBV7-6,-,TRBJ2-7,CASTAGTWDEQYF,TGTGCCAGCACCGCAGGGACTTGGGACGAGCAGTACTTC
TRBD1,TRBV16,-,TRBJ2-7,CASSQSGQGSYEQYF,TGTGCCAGCAGCCAGTCCGGACAGGGCTCCTACGAGCAGTACTTC
TRBD1,TRBV6-2/TRBV6-3,few,TRBJ1-1,CASSYRTGTYNTEAFF,TGTGCCAGCAGTTATAGGACAGGCACGTACAACACTGAAGCTTTCTTT
TRBD2,TRBV4-1,-,TRBJ2-3,CASSQDASGSTDTQYF,TGCGCCAGCAGCCAAGATGCTAGCGGGAGCACAGATACGCAGTATTTT
-,TRBV5-4,-,TRBJ2-1,CASSLSSGAYNEQFF,TGTGCCAGCAGCTTGTCATCAGGGGCCTACAATGAGCAGTTCTTC
TRBD2,TRBV5-1,few,TRBJ2-2,CASSQLAGGTGELFF,TGCGCCAGCAGCCAACTAGCGGGAGGGACCGGGGAGCTGTTTTTT
TRBD1,TRBV29-1,-,TRBJ1-1,CSAFGQGTMNTEAFF,TGCAGCGCCTTCGGACAGGGTACGATGAACACTGAAGCTTTCTTT
-,TRBV28,-,TRBJ1-5,CASRPSQGGNQPQHF,TGTGCCAGCAGACCTTCTCAGGGTGGCAATCAGCCCCAGCATTTT
TRBD1,TRBV29-1,-,TRBJ2-1,CSVGQGYGASNEQFF,TGCAGCGTTGGACAGGGATACGGAGCTTCCAATGAGCAGTTCTTC
-,TRBV6-1,-,TRBJ2-5,CASSEAWTMETQYF,TGTGCCAGCAGTGAAGCCTGGACTATGGAGACCCAGTACTTC
TRBD2,TRBV3-1/TRBV3-2,few,TRBJ2-1,CASSQSSGGGNEQFF,TGTGCCAGCAGCCAGTCTAGCGGGGGTGGCAATGAGCAGTTCTTC
-,TRBV4-3,-,TRBJ2-1,CASSQEGRKGSYNEQFF,TGCGCCAGCAGCCAAGAGGGGCGAAAAGGGTCCTACAATGAGCAGTTCTTC
TRBD1,TRBV5-8,-,TRBJ1-5,CASSEAGTGIFQPQHF,TGTGCCAGCAGCGAAGCCGGGACAGGGATTTTTCAGCCCCAGCATTTT
-,TRBV10-3,-,TRBJ1-1,CANSRGGLNTEAFF,TGTGCCAACTCCCGTGGAGGATTGAACACTGAAGCTTTCTTT
-,TRBV27,-,TRBJ2-2,CASSLRGSGELFF,TGTGCCAGCAGTTTACGGGGGTCCGGGGAGCTGTTTTTT
-,TRBV29-1,-,TRBJ1-2,CSARGRAYGYTF,TGCAGCGCCCGGGGTAGGGCATATGGCTACACCTTC
-,TRBV7-2,-,TRBJ1-2,CASTFGQLYGYTF,TGTGCCAGCACCTTTGGACAGCTCTATGGCTACACCTTC
TRBD2,TRBV6-6,-,TRBJ2-5,CASKLAGTETQYF,TGTGCCAGCAAGCTAGCGGGTACAGAGACCCAGTACTTC
-,TRBV6-2/TRBV6-3,-,TRBJ2-1,CASSDTGGPYNEQFF,TGTGCCAGCAGTGATACCGGGGGTCCCTACAATGAGCAGTTCTTC
TRBD1,TRBV2,-,TRBJ1-5,CASTEGADQPQHF,TGTGCCAGCACTGAGGGGGCAGATCAGCCCCAGCATTTT
-,TRBV7-9,-,TRBJ2-1,CAIGSASSYNEQFF,TGTGCCATTGGGTCAGCGAGCTCCTACAATGAGCAGTTCTTC
-,TRBV19,-,TRBJ2-7,CASSGAGRSYEQYF,TGTGCCAGTAGTGGCGCGGGACGGTCCTACGAGCAGTACTTC